This T cell receptor (beta chain) appears in the sequencing data of a study of cytomegalovirus exposure and HLA in healthy donors (dated by TCRdb to 2016 to 2017). For context, the study as a whole: According to an earlier analysis of 550 to 700 of the donors, 150 million to 200 million T cells yielded 120 million or so unique TCR beta sequences and 276 Gb of sequence data. Approximately 310 gigabases of sequencing data and 78 million or so unique TCR sequences were included in an early release covering 550 to 650 HLA-typed donors. The genetic ancestry cluster associated with self-reported Caucasian donors included over 80% of the 300 to 400 genotyped donors. The aim of the study was to test whether cataloging public T cell receptors could identify signatures of past pathogen exposure. The study profiled the T cell repertoires of hundreds of subjects by immunosequencing and related them to cytomegalovirus serostatus. Along with the approximately 670-subject first cohort, a separate validation cohort of over a hundred different subjects was used. To predict cytomegalovirus infection status, the study combined high-throughput TCR immunosequencing, statistical association of individual TCRs with disease status, and machine learning. A later analysis re-analyzed previously published TCR beta repertoires from 600 to 850 donors and added high-resolution HLA genotyping to study TCR occurrence patterns. Rather than drawing on any new phenotypic data, the later analysis identified candidate immune exposures from TCR beta sequences and the way those sequences occurred across donors. In an earlier analysis of 500 to 650 of the donors, high-throughput TCR beta sequencing was used to judge whether each TCR beta V gene segment behaved as functional or pseudogenic. Donor age, sex, ethnicity and CMV serostatus were collected together with the repertoire data. A later genetic analysis took genome-wide SNP genotypes for 398 of the 666 donors and used that subset as a discovery cohort. All discovery cohort repertoires had been generated using a single sequencing platform. HLA typing included class I and class II loci at four-digit resolution. Typing coverage differed by locus: A, B, C, DRB1 and DQB1 were typed in about 620-630 donors, DQA1 in 500 to 550, DPA1 in around 600, and DPB1 in around 440. Four or five DR-DQ haplotypes were handled as single units for association and clustering, since linkage in the cohort was strong. Across some 400 genotyped donors of the cohort, an average of roughly 250,000 unique TCR beta nucleotide sequences per donor were sequenced, and 15% to 20% of those sequences were non-productive.

Findings and caveats that apply to the study as a whole: In vitro tests confirmed that a few of the cytomegalovirus-associated TCR beta chains recognize cytomegalovirus antigens. Because the 87-base-pair reads could not distinguish some IMGT-functional V segments, including TRBV6-2 and TRBV6-3, those segments were excluded. A later analysis found that TCR association rates varied across HLA loci, with DRB1 alleles showing the most associated TCRs and HLA-C alleles the fewest. Cytomegalovirus status was reported to be diagnosed by the classifier with high specificity and sensitivity in both the original and validation cohorts. Roughly uniform sequencing depth across donors was assumed in presence/absence analyses, although this assumption may not hold. In a later genetic analysis, fewer N-insertions in productive TCRs were reported among donors in an Asian-associated ancestry cluster than the roughly 710-donor mean. Strong co-occurrence of HLA alleles, especially DR and DQ, made assigning TCR associations to individual alleles difficult. It was suggested by the authors that the approach could potentially be generalized to other disease states and immunological phenotypes. A later analysis found that HLA-associated TCR beta chains were more clonally expanded and had lower generation probabilities than equally common non-associated chains. Broadly in line with IMGT annotations, most TCR beta V segments showed up in productive rearrangements about 87% or about 30% of the time in an earlier analysis of around 550 of the donors. A cluster of highly shared sequence variants was judged likely to be a technical artifact of the sequencing pipeline. A total of fewer than 200 TCR beta chains were listed by the study as associated with cytomegalovirus. An association between a missense DCLRE1C variant and V-gene and J-gene trimming of TCR beta chains was found in a later genetic analysis and replicated in an independent cohort. According to a later analysis, most CMV-associated TCR beta chains appeared to be HLA-restricted, and the HLA associations seemed to be driven largely by CMV exposure. The earlier analysis of 587 of the donors excluded seventeen rarely observed V segments, including chromosome 9 orphons, because counts were too low. Specific HLA alleles were associated with 15,000 to 20,000 TCR beta sequences at a false discovery rate of 0.05 in a later analysis. Correlated functional status among segregating V segments might be attributable to linkage disequilibrium, but an unknown experimental factor could not be ruled out. Immune exposure information for the cohort was limited to CMV serostatus. Because some donors lacked HLA typing at each locus, the association tests relied only on the typed subset. A further reported finding was that TCR beta sequences accurately predicted the HLA-A and HLA-B alleles for most subjects in the first cohort. Several of the top co-occurrence clusters appeared to be linked to parvovirus B19, influenza, CMV and Epstein-Barr virus, according to a later analysis. The cohort was sequenced for TCR beta chains only, and without alpha or paired-chain data the features that could be detected were limited. Most TCR sequences were seen in very few donors, while some public TCRs were found in many individuals.

In total, 630 or so healthy bone marrow donors made up the cohort. All cohort members were sampled while nominally healthy, although unrecorded immune exposures were likely present. The donor was CMV seronegative and was included in the group of a few hundred seronegative cohort members. Each donor provided a peripheral blood sample, and peripheral blood mononuclear cells were used for TCR beta sequencing. Genomic DNA extraction from the blood cell samples was performed with the Qiagen DNeasy Blood Extraction Kit. Relative to germline, V is missing 0 bases and J is missing 3 bases, with 6 bases of the junction outside any gene match. From the cysteine through the phenylalanine, the CDR3 covers 15 amino acids. This entry keeps only the CDR3 DNA: 45 bases, framed from base 1. The germline V gene (reference sequence) yields GTSNPN for CDR1 and SVGIG for CDR2. The library relied on the immunoSEQ multiplex PCR assay. A mixture of 60 forward primers for TCR Vbeta segments and 13 reverse primers for TCR Jbeta segments was used in the multiplex PCR. Amplification of the CDR3 region of rearranged TCR beta genes was performed with a multiplex PCR assay on genomic DNA. The Illumina HiSeq System was used to sequence the amplified TCR beta libraries as 87-base-pair reads. The paper's processing steps were these. Across the roughly 600 repertoires, a later analysis counted tens of millions of unique TCR beta chains, some 11 million of which were shared by at least two donors. Raw reads were error-corrected and collapsed into unique sequences with a nearest-neighbor algorithm that merged closely related sequences to remove PCR and sequencing errors. Alignment of CDR3 sequences to IMGT reference sequences was used to assign V, D and J gene segments. For a sequence to be retained, a match of at least six nucleotides to both a V gene segment and a J gene segment was required. Rearrangements were classified as productive when the CDR3 lacked stop codons and remained in frame with V and J, and all other rearrangements were classified as non-productive. CDR3 was defined according to IMGT convention as the region running from the second conserved V-encoded cysteine to the conserved J-encoded phenylalanine. Sequences without an unambiguous match to a single V gene segment were excluded from the earlier analysis of almost 600 of the donors. An earlier analysis of a few hundred of the donors called V segments functional above 56.7% productive rearrangements and segregating when the between-donor standard deviation exceeded 5%. A statistical classification framework was developed to diagnose cytomegalovirus status using the catalog of TCR beta chain sequences. In a later analysis, V and J genes were assigned by comparing TCR nucleotide sequences against IMGT/GENE-DB human TR gene sequences. The TCRdist pipeline was used in a later analysis to assign CDR3 sequences and most-parsimonious VDJ recombination scenarios. In a later analysis, every TCR beta chain was defined by the combination of its CDR3 amino acid sequence and its V-gene family, and reads without a unique V-gene family were dropped. A later analysis removed 500 to 650 highly shared, low-generation-probability nucleotide sequences to deal with suspected cross-contamination and a sequencing artifact. For each public chain, a later analysis derived a clonal expansion index from normalized ranks of inferred template counts within each repertoire. A later analysis computed generation probabilities with a VDJ recombination model fitted to out-of-frame rearrangements, and checked the results against IGoR. A later analysis scored TCR-TCR, TCR-HLA and TCR-CMV co-occurrence with hypergeometric tests, applying a repertoire-size bias correction to TCR pairs. To estimate false discovery rates, a later analysis permuted the HLA or CMV assignments 20 times. In a later analysis, co-occurring TCRs were grouped with DBSCAN, and TCRdist sequence similarity was added when clustering was performed within HLA-allele-positive subsets. Repertoires with fewer than 30,000 or more than 120,000 public chains, plus five repertoires with anomalous nucleotide sharing, were excluded from co-occurrence clustering. TCRdb limited this immuneACCESS table to in-frame rearrangements with V and J called. A share of clones is missing; checked studies link under half to unresolved V genes, and the rest is unexplained. For V, J and clone size, that table is used; D and trimming come from the DNA. This sample has approximately 110,000 clones in its table, and 65% to 85% of those were observed once. Of the sample, roughly 6.1% is held by the ten largest clones.

On this clone itself: Its antigen is currently not known. Base qualities are not provided; no much larger clone lies one nucleotide away.

This TCR derives from a man aged 18 to 29 in good health and CMV-seronegative. The chain is encoded by TRBV30 joined to TRBJ1-2; TRBD1 aligns with 8 central bases. The sequenced sample was PBMCs. DNA sequence: TGTGCCTGGAGTGTAGGACAGGGAGGTGACTATGGCTACACCTTC. Its protein is CAWSVGQGGDYGYTF.